A single sample is the source of the 10 T cell receptor beta chains below, sequenced in a study of control samples from healthy donors and cancer patients. Measured with immunoSEQ multiplex PCR; TCRdb has only the in-frame clones, and not every one. This table has around 130,000 clones, approximately 94% appearing once. The sequencing sample was made of PBMCs. The receptor set was obtained from a man aged 50 to 60 with head and neck cancer.

V and J are TRBV5-5 and TRBJ1-2; D is ambiguous. This CDR3 is 16 amino acids long. The V gene lost 0 bases and the J gene lost 9 bases, with 21 bases spanning the gap. In germline, CDR1 is SGHKS, CDR2 YYEKEE (reference sequence). CDR3: CASSLGFRARRESYTF. The CDR3, as DNA: TGTGCCAGCAGCTTGGGGTTCCGGGCCCGGCGGGAGAGCTACACCTTC.

CDR3 loop: CASSLGGLDEQYF. CDR3 DNA sequence: TGTGCCAGCAGCTTGGGGGGTTTGGACGAGCAGTACTTC. The chain is built from TRBV7-3 and TRBJ2-7, with TRBD2 as a possible D gene (6 bases). The CDR3 is made up of 13 amino acids. Germline lookup yields CDR1 SGHTA and CDR2 FQGTGA. Between the trimmed V and J ends, which lost 3 bases and 5 bases, there was a span of 11 bases. Looking up the rest from reference TRBV7-3 and TRBJ2-7 gives the full variable domain: GAGVSQTPSNKVTEKGKYVELRCDPISGHTALYWYRQSLGQGPEFLIYFQGTGAADDSGLPNDRFFAVRPEGSVSTLKIQRTERGDSAVYLCASSLGGLDEQYFGPGTRLTVT.

This clone was observed once. The chain is built from TRBV7-2 and TRBJ2-3, with D perhaps TRBD2 (6 bases). CDR1 and CDR2 from the germline V gene are SGHTA and FQGNSA. The CDR3 is 16 amino acids. V lost 5 bases and J lost 7, with 22 bases in between. CDR3 protein: CASSTLLASDLNTQYF. The CDR3 DNA is TGTGCCAGCAGCACCTTACTAGCTAGTGACCTGAATACGCAGTATTTT.

The chain employs TRBV3-1 (or the pseudogene TRBV3-2) and TRBJ1-2; 7 nucleotides match TRBD1. The CDR3 has 17 amino acids. Germline CDR1 is LGHDT and CDR2 is YNNKEL (reference sequence). V gave up 1 base and J gave up 3 bases; unmatched junction bases: 11. The CDR3 DNA reads as TGTGCCAGCAGCCAAGTAGGGGGCAGAATGGGCCACTATGGCTACACCTTC. This codes for CASSQVGGRMGHYGYTF.

The chain uses TRBV7-7 and TRBJ2-5; TRBD2 matches 11 bases. Per the germline V gene, CDR1 is SSHAT and CDR2 is FNYEAQ (reference sequence). V shed 4 bases, J shed 5 bases, and the junction held 9 bases outside the gene matches. The CDR3 consists of 16 residues. The CDR3 DNA reads TGTGCCAGCAGCTCTCCGTCTAGCGGGGGGCAGGAGACCCAGTACTTC. Translating it yields CASSSPSSGGQETQYF.

The chain recombines TRBV21-1 with TRBJ2-2; the D call of TRBD2 is as the table states it, not checked on the DNA. TRBV21-1 is designated a pseudogene. This CDR3 is built from 15 residues. This chain's CDR3 is CASSPREANTGELFF. The CDR3 DNA sequence: TGTGCCAGCAGCCCCCGAGAGGCGAACACCGGGGAGCTGTTTTTT.

The chain uses TRBV6-6 and TRBJ2-7; D unresolved. This CDR3 is 15 amino acids long. Trimming removed 0 bases at V and 2 bases at J, with 11 bases between. Germline values: CDR1 MNHNY, CDR2 SVGAGI (reference sequence). Written as DNA, the CDR3 is TGTGCCAGCAGTTACTCGAGTCAGGATGCCTACGAGCAGTACTTC. The encoded protein is CASSYSSQDAYEQYF.

This rearrangement joins TRBV6-5 to TRBJ2-1; no reliable D call. Germline CDR1 reads MNHEY; CDR2 reads SVGAGI. CDR3 length equals 14 residues. V lost 10 bases and J lost 9, with 22 bases in between. The CDR3 here is CATDPAVGMSEQFF. In DNA form, the CDR3 reads TGTGCCACTGACCCTGCGGTGGGGATGAGTGAGCAGTTCTTC.

V usage is TRBV5-1 and J usage is TRBJ2-7; 12 bases are a match to TRBD2. CDR1 is SGHRS, CDR2 YFSETQ, per germline. This CDR3 has 15 residues. J gave up 1 base and V 4 bases, and 3 bases lay outside the gene matches. CDR3 in amino acids: CASSPLAGGSYEQYF. The CDR3 DNA reads TGCGCCAGCAGCCCACTAGCGGGGGGATCCTACGAGCAGTACTTC. Together with reference TRBV5-1 and TRBJ2-7, the CDR3 gives the full variable domain: KAGVTQTPRYLIKTRGQQVTLSCSPISGHRSVSWYQQTPGQGLQFLFEYFSETQRNKGNFPGRFSGRQFSNSRSEMNVSTLELGDSALYLCASSPLAGGSYEQYFGPGTRLTVT.

The CDR3 region is CASVGGARTEAFF. The DNA for the CDR3 is TGTGCTAGCGTCGGCGGGGCGAGGACTGAAGCTTTCTTT. V is TRBV12-5 and J is TRBJ1-1, with D possibly being TRBD1 (5 bases). The ends were cut back, 9 bases at V and 5 bases at J, with 16 bases in the middle. Germline V gene lookup returns CDR1 LGHNT and CDR2 FRNRAP. The CDR3 extends over 13 amino acids. The whole variable domain, remainder taken from reference TRBV12-5 and TRBJ1-1, is DARVTQTPRHKVTEMGQEVTMRCQPILGHNTVFWYRQTMMQGLELLAYFRNRAPLDDSGMPKDRFSAEMPDATLATLKIQPSEPRDSAVYFCASVGGARTEAFFGQGTRLTVV.